Detailed here is one T cell receptor (beta chain). The sample originates from a study of blood T cell repertoires in COVID-19. Study overall: Some COVID-19 samples were acute and others convalescent; all came from the United States, Italy and Spain. PBMCs, B-cell-depleted T cells, or T cells were the source of the cDNA or gDNA that made up the material.

This CDR3 contains 16 residues. The germline V gene has CDR1 SEHNR and CDR2 FQNEAQ (reference sequence). Deletions cut 5 bases from V and 2 bases from J, with 15 bases between. The table came from immunoSEQ multiplex PCR; TCRdb's copy has only in-frame clones and leaves some out. In the table there are some 250,000 clones, approximately 80% of which are singletons. The receptor's source is a woman at least 80 years old with acute or convalescent COVID-19. The sample consisted of peripheral blood. This rearrangement joins TRBV7-9 to TRBJ2-2; tentative D call: TRBD2 (5 bases). The CDR3 coding sequence is TGTGCCAGCAGCCGTTACCCCGGGGAAAACACCGGGGAGCTGTTTTTT. Its translation: CASSRYPGENTGELFF. Full variable domain (remainder filled in from reference TRBV7-9 and TRBJ2-2): DTGVSQNPRHKITKRGQNVTFRCDPISEHNRLYWYRQTLGQGPEFLTYFQNEAQLEKSRLLSDRFSAERPKGSFSTLEIQRTEQGDSAMYLCASSRYPGENTGELFFGEGSRLTVL.